Sequencing of this T cell receptor beta chain was carried out in a study of blood T cell repertoires in COVID-19. Study-level background: Specimens from acute and convalescent COVID-19 originated in the United States, Italy and Spain.

Original processing methods: Cell counts per sample came from amplifying reference gene primers. Profiled with immunoSEQ multiplex PCR; TCRdb holds only in-frame clones, not every one. The V and J calls and the clone size are those of that table, but D and trimming were determined from the DNA. The sample records around 480,000 clones, more than 70% being singletons. The CDR3 has 16 amino acids. V was clipped by 0 bases and J by 5 bases, with 17 bases between them. Germline V gene sequence: CDR1 SGDLS, CDR2 YYNGEE. The source material was peripheral blood. The chain is built from TRBV9 and TRBJ1-2, with a tentative D call TRBD1 (5 bases). This receptor was obtained from a woman between 45 and 65 years old with COVID-19, enrolled during active disease. Written as DNA, the CDR3 is TGTGCCAGCAGCGTAGGGGGTTTCGGACAACCTTATGGCTACACCTTC. This translates into CASSVGGFGQPYGYTF.